Listed here are 8 T cell receptor beta chains from one sample, sequenced in a study of blood T cell repertoires in COVID-19. Assay used: immunoSEQ multiplex PCR; TCRdb lists only in-frame clones, some missing. The repertoire includes under 250,000 clones, 70% to 90% of them detected once, and around 7.3% sits in the top ten. Sequencing was carried out using peripheral blood. These receptors all come from a woman between 65 and 79 years old with active or convalescent COVID-19.

This clone has just a few counts. The V call is TRBV12-3 or TRBV12-4, the J call TRBJ1-2; D is ambiguous. V was clipped by 5 bases and J by 7 bases, with 5 bases between them. The CDR3 length is 10 residues. In DNA, the CDR3 is TGTGCCAGCAGTCTCCCTGGCTACACCTTC. It translates to CASSLPGYTF.

The chain uses TRBV19 and TRBJ2-3; TRBD1 matches at 7 bases. The CDR3 covers 13 residues. Trimming cost V 6 bases and J 4 bases; bases outside gene matches: 4. CDR1 is LNHDA, CDR2 SQIVND, per germline (reference sequence). CDR3 DNA sequence: TGTGCCAGTAGGAACACAGGGGCAGATACGCAGTATTTT. Residues: CASRNTGADTQYF.

This clone was counted a single time. The rearrangement links TRBV2 to TRBJ2-3; 8 bases map to TRBD2. CDR1 SNHLY and CDR2 FYNNEI come from the germline V gene. This CDR3 spans 13 amino acids. The trim removed 6 bases at V and 5 bases at J, leaving 4 bases unmatched. CDR3 sequence (DNA): TGTGCCAGCAGGCAGGCGGGAGGAGATACGCAGTATTTT. As protein: CASRQAGGDTQYF.

This chain links TRBV5-4 with TRBJ1-2; TRBD1 might be the D (6 bases). The V gene's germline CDR1 is SGHNT and CDR2 YYREEE (reference sequence). The CDR3 consists of 13 residues. Between the trimmed V and J ends, which lost 1 base and 6 bases, there was a span of 10 bases. As DNA, the CDR3 is TGTGCCAGCAGCTTGAGACAGGAAAATGGCTACACCTTC. Its translation: CASSLRQENGYTF.

This clone turned up a few times. The rearrangement uses TRBV19 and TRBJ1-6; no reliable D call. Trimming left V 0 bases short and J 9 bases short, with 15 bases between. Germline V lookup: CDR1 LNHDA, CDR2 SQIVND (reference sequence). There are 16 residues in the CDR3. The CDR3 DNA is TGTGCCAGTAGTATAGATCGGGGTCCGACGGGTTCACCCCTCCACTTT. Translation: CASSIDRGPTGSPLHF.

Written as DNA, the CDR3 is TGTGCCAGCAGCTTAGCGGGGGGGAGTGGTGGAAACATTCAGTACTTC. Translated, it gives CASSLAGGSGGNIQYF. The rearrangement joins TRBV7-2 to TRBJ2-4; TRBD2 matches 7 bases. CDR1 is SGHTA, CDR2 FQGNSA, per germline. Trimming removed 0 bases from V and 6 bases from J; junction bases left unmatched: 8. This CDR3 comprises 16 residues.

The chain links TRBV27 to TRBJ1-5, with D tentatively TRBD1 (6 bases). This CDR3 region has 14 residues. Germline CDR1 is MNHEY and CDR2 is SMNVEV (reference sequence). The V and J ends lost 2 bases and 4 bases respectively, with 9 bases between them. CDR3 sequence reads: CASSLTGLNQPQHF. The CDR3 DNA is TGTGCCAGCAGTTTAACAGGGTTGAATCAGCCCCAGCATTTT.

V is TRBV10-3 and J is TRBJ2-5; no clear D. Germline V gene sequence: CDR1 ENHRY, CDR2 SYGVKD. Between the trimmed V and J ends, which lost 8 bases and 5 bases, there was a span of 12 bases. This CDR3 region has 12 residues. The CDR3 DNA reads as TGTGCCATCGCCCGTGAGAGGGAGACCCAGTACTTC. It encodes CAIARERETQYF.